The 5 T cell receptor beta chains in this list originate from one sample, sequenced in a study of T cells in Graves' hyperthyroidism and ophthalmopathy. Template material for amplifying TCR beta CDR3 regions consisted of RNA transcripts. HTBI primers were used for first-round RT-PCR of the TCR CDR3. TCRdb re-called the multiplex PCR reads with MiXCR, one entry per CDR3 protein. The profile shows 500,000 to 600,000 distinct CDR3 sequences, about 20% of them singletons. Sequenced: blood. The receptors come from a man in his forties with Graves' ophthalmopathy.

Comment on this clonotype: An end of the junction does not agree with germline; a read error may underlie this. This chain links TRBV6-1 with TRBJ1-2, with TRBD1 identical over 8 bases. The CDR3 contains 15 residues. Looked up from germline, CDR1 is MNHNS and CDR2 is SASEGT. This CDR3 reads CASRRLARGRDGYTF. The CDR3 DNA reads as TGCGCCAGCAGGAGGTTGGCCAGGGGGCGGGACGGCTACACCTTC.

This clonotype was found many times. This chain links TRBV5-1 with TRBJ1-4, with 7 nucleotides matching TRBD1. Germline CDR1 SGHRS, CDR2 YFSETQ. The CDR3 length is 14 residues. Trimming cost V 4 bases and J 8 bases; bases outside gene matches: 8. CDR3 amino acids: CASSVGTDLEKLFF. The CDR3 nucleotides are TGCGCCAGCAGCGTTGGGACAGACTTAGAAAAACTGTTTTTT.

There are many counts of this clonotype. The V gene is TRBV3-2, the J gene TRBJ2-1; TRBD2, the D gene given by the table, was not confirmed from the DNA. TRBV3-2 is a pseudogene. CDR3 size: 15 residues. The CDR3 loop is CASSQDRGGHNEQFF. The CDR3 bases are TGTGCCAGCAGCCAAGATCGGGGAGGGCACAATGAGCAGTTCTTC.

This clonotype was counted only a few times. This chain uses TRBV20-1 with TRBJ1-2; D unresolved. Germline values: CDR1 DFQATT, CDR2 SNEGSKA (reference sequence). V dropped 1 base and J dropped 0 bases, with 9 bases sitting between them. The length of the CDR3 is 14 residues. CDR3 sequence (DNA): TGCAGTGCTAGAGGCCCAGCTTCTAACTATGGCTACACCTTC. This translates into CSARGPASNYGYTF.

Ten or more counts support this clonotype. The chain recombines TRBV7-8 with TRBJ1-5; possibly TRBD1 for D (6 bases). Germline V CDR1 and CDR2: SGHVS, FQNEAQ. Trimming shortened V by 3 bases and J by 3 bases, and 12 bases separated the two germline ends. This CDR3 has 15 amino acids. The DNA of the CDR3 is TGTGCCAGCAGCTTCAGGGGTCGAAACAATCAGCCCCAGCATTTT. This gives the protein CASSFRGRNNQPQHF. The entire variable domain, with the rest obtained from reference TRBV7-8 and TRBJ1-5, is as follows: GAGVSQSPRYKVAKRGQDVALRCDPISGHVSLFWYQQALGQGPEFLTYFQNEAQLDKSGLPSDRFFAERPEGSVSTLKIQRTQQEDSAVYLCASSFRGRNNQPQHFGDGTRLSIL.